The T cell receptor (beta chain) described here comes from a study of OX40 agonist ivuxolimab in advanced cancers. Study-level background: The costimulatory receptor OX40 (CD134) was targeted by ivuxolimab, a fully human IgG2 agonistic monoclonal antibody. Intravenous ivuxolimab was administered to patients every 2 weeks at six dose levels: 0.01, 0.1, 0.3, 1.5, 3 and 10 mg/kg. Of the approximately 53 patients in dose escalation, about 20 had hepatocellular carcinoma, approximately 15 had melanoma, 9 had renal cell carcinoma and 9 had head and neck cancer. A male proportion of around 81% and a mean age of about 60 years, ranging from about 20 to 85, were recorded for the dose-escalation cohort. Prior anti-PD-1, anti-PD-L1 or anti-CTLA-4 therapy was permitted, and approximately 41% of dose-escalation patients had received checkpoint inhibitors. Partial responses were achieved by three dose-escalation patients, of whom one had hepatocellular carcinoma and two had cutaneous melanoma. The point of sequencing TCRbeta in the periphery was to test whether ivuxolimab changed TCR sequence diversity and drove clonal T-cell expansion. The monotherapy dose-escalation portion (N ≈ 50 patients) of the phase I ivuxolimab trial is reported in the paper.

Counted from cysteine to phenylalanine, this CDR3 has 15 amino acids. Just the 45-base CDR3 DNA is kept, in frame starting at base 1. Sequences MNHEY (CDR1) and SVGAGI (CDR2) are obtained from the germline V gene. The V and J ends are trimmed by 2 bases and 5 bases, leaving 12 bases between them. To sequence the TCRbeta CDR3 region, genomic DNA was isolated from the sorted cells. The immunoSEQ Assay was used for sequencing of TCRbeta CDR3 regions. TCRdb took this table from immuneACCESS and kept in-frame rearrangements with V and J called. Such tables lack part of the clones; where checked against another copy, unresolved V genes explain under half of the gap, and the rest is unexplained. This sample is represented by some 37,000 clones; roughly 82% of them were singletons. Together, the top ten hold approximately 1.8% of the sample. Notes on this clone: The antigen this receptor binds is unknown. Base qualities were left out, and no much larger clone turns up one base away.

Patients with a history of autoimmune disease or receiving systemic immunosuppression were excluded from the trial. Peripheral blood for TCR sequencing was collected from all dose cohorts at baseline, on cycle 4 day 1, and on cycle 7 day 1. The samples were drawn from a first-in-human, open-label, multicenter phase I dose-escalation trial of ivuxolimab. The trial enrolled adults with locally advanced or metastatic head and neck squamous cell, hepatocellular, melanoma or renal cell carcinoma. CD4+ and CD8+ T cells were sorted separately from peripheral blood before TCR sequencing. What the authors observed across the whole study: After ivuxolimab, more expanded clones were found on average in CD8+ T cells than in CD4+ T cells. Low levels of normalized T-cell clonal expansion were also seen in some patients who did not respond. In partial responders in the 0.1-3.0 mg/kg groups, normalized peripheral clonal expansion was found to be among the lowest, especially among CD8+ T cells. At doses of 0.1 to 3.0 mg/kg, clonal expansion of both CD4+ and CD8+ blood T cells was observed from baseline to week 6. Antigen specificity was not determined for the clonally expanded peripheral T cells.

This TCR was recovered from an adult with an advanced solid tumor such as melanoma, head and neck, liver or kidney cancer. The sample consisted of CD4+ or CD8+ T cells sorted from blood, taken in a trial of the OX40 agonist ivuxolimab. The chain couples TRBV6-5 to TRBJ2-2; the D gene is perhaps TRBD1, from 6 matching bases. The CDR3 region: CASSYSSGVTGELFF. The DNA sequence is TGTGCCAGCAGTTACAGCTCAGGGGTGACCGGGGAGCTGTTTTTT.